Listed here is a single T cell receptor (beta chain). What it binds is not known. The V end was cut by 4 bases, the J end by 4 bases, with 14 bases between. CDR3 length equals 14 residues. Germline V lookup: CDR1 SGDLS, CDR2 YYNGEE. The sample is drawn from a study of cytomegalovirus exposure and HLA in healthy donors. Overall study results and limits: Across donors, sequencing depth was assumed by presence/absence analyses to be roughly uniform.

The PCR had 60 Vbeta and 13 Jbeta primers. Study processing details: Tens of millions of unique TCR beta chains, some 9.9 million shared, were counted in a later analysis. Clones were read by immunoSEQ multiplex PCR, and TCRdb kept only the in-frame ones, dropping some. V and J calls plus clone size are reproduced from that table; the DNA served to infer D and trimming. The sample shows approximately 170,000 clones, about 72% of them seen only once. The chain employs TRBV9 and TRBJ1-1, with D perhaps matching TRBD1 (5 bases). Sequencing used PBMCs. The TCR sequence derives from a girl between 5 and 17 years old in good health and CMV-seronegative. The CDR3 here is CASSSLRTGTEAFF. DNA for the CDR3: TGTGCCAGCAGCTCACTGAGAACAGGCACTGAAGCTTTCTTT.